These T cell receptor beta chains were read from a single sample in a study of OX40 agonist ivuxolimab in advanced cancers. The method was immunoSEQ multiplex PCR; TCRdb's version includes in-frame clones alone and lacks a portion of them. The top ten clones hold 11% to 15% of a sample with some 60,000 clones, roughly 89% of them seen once. The sample consisted of CD4+ or CD8+ T cells sorted from blood, taken in a trial of the OX40 agonist ivuxolimab. Receptors originate from an adult with an advanced solid tumor such as melanoma, head and neck, liver or kidney cancer. Each CDR3 is given with its conserved first and last residue. D genes are given only for firm matches. Part of the rows lack a size; the others show once, few, many or a class for expanded clones.

clone_size j_call v_call d_call cdr3_length cdr3_nt cdr3_aa
NA TRBJ1-5 TRBV11-2 TRBD1 15 TGTGCCAGCAGCACAGGGGTCGGGAGCAATCAGCCCCAGCATTTT CASSTGVGSNQPQHF
NA TRBJ1-2 TRBV15 NA 12 TGTGCCACCAGCAGATCCACCTATGGCTACACCTTC CATSRSTYGYTF
few TRBJ2-1 TRBV19 NA 13 TGTGCCAGTAGTATAGGGACCTACAATGAGCAGTTCTTC CASSIGTYNEQFF
NA TRBJ1-4 TRBV5-8 TRBD1 16 TGTGCCAGCAGCCGACGACAGGGACAAATTAATGAAAAACTGTTTTTT CASSRRQGQINEKLFF
NA TRBJ1-4 TRBV30 NA 13 TGTGCCTGGAGTGGAACAGGAGATGAAAAACTGTTTTTT CAWSGTGDEKLFF
NA TRBJ2-5 TRBV10-3 NA 13 TGTGCCACATATAGAACGGACCAAGAGACCCAGTACTTC CATYRTDQETQYF
NA TRBJ1-2 TRBV13 TRBD1 13 TGTGCCAGCAGCCGGGACAGGGGCTATGGCTACACCTTC CASSRDRGYGYTF
NA TRBJ2-5 TRBV5-6 TRBD1 16 TGTGCCAGCAGCCAGGTGGACAGGGGACTCCAAGAGACCCAGTACTTC CASSQVDRGLQETQYF
NA TRBJ2-7 TRBV7-6 NA 15 TGTGCCAGCAGCTTAGGGTATGGGGGGAACTACGAGCAGTACTTC CASSLGYGGNYEQYF
NA TRBJ1-6 TRBV6-5 NA 16 TGTGCCAGCAGTTACTCCCGGGACGGAAATAATTCACCCCTCCACTTT CASSYSRDGNNSPLHF
NA TRBJ2-3 TRBV18 NA 13 TGTGCCAGCTCACCACCGGATCAAGATACGCAGTATTTT CASSPPDQDTQYF
NA TRBJ2-5 TRBV7-6 TRBD2 16 TGTGCCAGCAGCCTAGATAGCGGGTCAGGGCGGGAGACCCAGTACTTC CASSLDSGSGRETQYF
NA TRBJ2-2 TRBV4-3 NA 16 TGCGCCAGCAGCCAAGAACCCAGGGTGAACACCGGGGAGCTGTTTTTT CASSQEPRVNTGELFF
NA TRBJ1-1 TRBV18 TRBD1 15 TGTGCCAGCTCTCGGGACAGGGACCTGAGCACCGAAGCTTTCTTT CASSRDRDLSTEAFF
NA TRBJ2-5 TRBV7-9 NA 16 TGTGCCAGCAGCTCTGATCGAGGGGGGGCGTGGGAGACCCAGTACTTC CASSSDRGGAWETQYF
NA TRBJ2-7 TRBV18 TRBD2 14 TGTGCCAGCTCGTCCGGGACTAGCAGATACGAGCAGTACTTC CASSSGTSRYEQYF
NA TRBJ2-1 TRBV11-3 NA 12 TGTGCCAGCAGCTTAGGATGGGGGGAGCAGTTCTTC CASSLGWGEQFF
NA TRBJ2-1 TRBV28 TRBD2 15 TGTGCCAGCAGGGGTCGGCGGGAGGGGTACAATGAGCAGTTCTTC CASRGRREGYNEQFF
NA TRBJ2-3 TRBV5-1 TRBD1 16 TGCGCCAGCAGCCCTCGGACAGGGGGTGGCACAGATACGCAGTATTTT CASSPRTGGGTDTQYF
once TRBJ2-3 TRBV29-1 NA 15 TGCAGCGTTTTTGGCGTCCCGGGACATAGCGATACGCAGTATTTT CSVFGVPGHSDTQYF
once TRBJ2-1 TRBV7-9 TRBD2 15 TGTGCCAGCAGCTTAGGCGGCGGGAGCTCTAGGGAGCAGTTCTTC CASSLGGGSSREQFF
NA TRBJ1-5 TRBV28 NA 14 TGTGCCAGCAGTTTACAGGGATACAATCAGCCCCAGCATTTT CASSLQGYNQPQHF
NA TRBJ1-5 TRBV2 NA 14 TGTGCCAGCAGTGACACAGGGCTAAATCAGCCCCAGCATTTT CASSDTGLNQPQHF
NA TRBJ1-1 TRBV5-1 NA 15 TGCGCCAGCAGCTTGTCGGCAGCCGGGAACACTGAAGCTTTCTTT CASSLSAAGNTEAFF
NA TRBJ2-3 TRBV6-1 TRBD2 16 TGTGCCAGCAGTCAAGGACTAGCGGGAGGGCACGGTACGCAGTATTTT CASSQGLAGGHGTQYF
NA TRBJ1-2 TRBV7-9 NA 14 TGTGCCAGCAGCCCCGATAGGGCGAACTATGGCTACACCTTC CASSPDRANYGYTF
NA TRBJ1-3 TRBV7-9 TRBD1 16 TGTGCCAGCAGCCCGGGACAGCGACTTTCTGGAAACACCATATATTTT CASSPGQRLSGNTIYF
once TRBJ2-5 TRBV5-1 TRBD2 16 TGCGCCAGCAGGGTGGTAGCGGGACCGTACCAAGAGACCCAGTACTTC CASRVVAGPYQETQYF
NA TRBJ2-7 TRBV5-4 TRBD2 15 TGTGCCAGCAGCTTAGGACGGGGAGGGCCGAGCGAGCAGTACTTC CASSLGRGGPSEQYF
NA TRBJ1-3 TRBV5-1 NA 15 TGCGCCAGCAGCTTGGCCGGGAACCCTGGAAACACCATATATTTT CASSLAGNPGNTIYF
NA TRBJ1-2 TRBV11-2 NA 16 TGTGCCAGCAGCTTGGACAGAACGGGGATGGGCTATGGCTACACCTTC CASSLDRTGMGYGYTF
NA TRBJ2-2 TRBV2 NA 14 TGTGCCAGCCTATGGAGCCCGAACACCGGGGAGCTGTTTTTT CASLWSPNTGELFF
NA TRBJ2-5 TRBV6-6 NA 14 TGTGCCAGCAGACCCGGGGGCCTCCAAGAGACCCAGTACTTC CASRPGGLQETQYF
NA TRBJ1-2 TRBV5-1 NA 12 TGCGCCAGCGGAGGATCTAACTATGGCTACACCTTC CASGGSNYGYTF
NA TRBJ1-5 TRBV4-2 NA 14 TGTGCCAGCAGCCTATCAGGGGGCAATCAGCCCCAGCATTTT CASSLSGGNQPQHF
NA TRBJ2-5 TRBV9 TRBD2 17 TGTGCCAGCAGCGTAGGAGGCGCGGGGGGAATGGTAGAGACCCAGTACTTC CASSVGGAGGMVETQYF
NA TRBJ1-1 TRBV10-2 TRBD1 13 TGCGCCACCACGGGACAGTTGAACACTGAAGCTTTCTTT CATTGQLNTEAFF
NA TRBJ2-3 TRBV6-1 NA 14 TGTGCCAGCAGTCCGGGACTCGGCACAGATACGCAGTATTTT CASSPGLGTDTQYF
NA TRBJ2-2 TRBV7-2 TRBD2 16 TGTGCCAGCAGCTTAGAACTAGCGGGAGGAACCGGGGAGCTGTTTTTT CASSLELAGGTGELFF